This entry is about one T cell receptor (beta chain). The antigen is unknown. CDR3 size: 15 residues. Germline V gives CDR1 LNHNV, CDR2 YYDKDF (reference sequence). After removal of 4 bases from V and 4 bases from J, the junction contained 7 bases not matched to a gene. CDR3 regions were amplified by Arm-PCR using iRepertoire HTBI primers to build TCR beta libraries. MiXCR, applied by TCRdb to the multiplex PCR reads, yields one record per CDR3 protein. The data hold roughly 700,000 distinct CDR3 sequences, with around 30% observed a single time. Time point here: persistent/refractory GD, antithyroid drugs over 5 years with positive TRAb. PBMCs were the source of the RNA used for TCR sequencing. The sample belongs to a study of regulatory T cells in long-lasting Graves disease. General study results and limits: Favored gene segments in persistent disease were TRBV28, TRBJ1-2 and TRBJ2-5.

The chain is built from TRBV15 and TRBJ1-5; 7 bases are a match to TRBD1. The sequencing here drew on peripheral blood mononuclear cells (PBMCs), taken when the disease was refractory, from a patient treated with antithyroid drugs. The sequence came from a female donor with Graves disease. This CDR3 is CATSTRQGPNQPQHF. The CDR3 nucleotides are TGTGCCACCAGCACAAGACAGGGACCTAATCAGCCCCAGCATTTT.